This entry lists 3 T cell receptor beta chains sequenced from one sample in a study of Ad26.COV2.S vaccination and SARS-CoV-2 variants. The protocol was immunoSEQ multiplex PCR, while the TCRdb copy is restricted to in-frame clones and leaves out a portion. The table records fewer than 800,000 clones, about 90% of them present only once. Treatment noted: 15 to 20 received Ad26.COV2.S at low or high dose, single or two shots; about 5 received placebo; per-sample allocation not given. Day 63 after the first vaccine or placebo injection was the time point for sampling. The input for sequencing was peripheral blood, taken in a trial of Ad26.COV2.S vaccine versus placebo. The origin of the receptors is a person between 18 and 59 years old who received the Ad26.COV2.S COVID-19 vaccine or a placebo.

This chain connects TRBV4-2 to TRBJ2-1; 9 nucleotides line up with TRBD2. This CDR3 is built from 15 residues. Losses at the gene ends were 8 bases for V and 5 bases for J; bases not matched to a gene: 10. In germline, CDR1 is LGHNA, CDR2 YNFKEQ. Here the CDR3 reads CASSGGASGDNEQFF. The CDR3 DNA reads as TGTGCCAGCTCAGGAGGGGCTAGCGGGGACAATGAGCAGTTCTTC.

The chain links TRBV30 to TRBJ2-2, with 8 bases that match TRBD2. The V gene end was trimmed by 5 bases and the J gene end by 5 bases; junction bases not matched to a gene: 7. In germline, CDR1 is GTSNPN, CDR2 SVGIG (reference sequence). The CDR3 totals 14 residues. CDR3 coding DNA: TGTGCCTGGTCGGGGGGGCCAGGGACCGGGGAGCTGTTTTTT. Its protein product is CAWSGGPGTGELFF.

A single count supports this clone. The chain couples TRBV2 to TRBJ1-2; D uncertain. Germline-derived CDR1 and CDR2 are SNHLY and FYNNEI. The V end lost 1 base, the J end lost 4 bases, and 10 bases lay between the germline ends. The CDR3 is 14 residues long. The CDR3 region is CASSEEDWFYGYTF. CDR3 DNA: TGTGCCAGCAGTGAAGAGGACTGGTTCTATGGCTACACCTTC. The variable domain in full, with the rest retrieved from reference TRBV2 and TRBJ1-2, is EPEVTQTPSHQVTQMGQEVILRCVPISNHLYFYWYRQILGQKVEFLVSFYNNEISEKSEIFDDQFSVERPDGSNFTLKIRSTKLEDSAMYFCASSEEDWFYGYTFGSGTRLTVV.